This record covers a single T cell receptor (beta chain). Its antigen remains unidentified. Time point specified: week 5, during vaccination. A 20-mer mutant IDH1 peptide at 300 ug was injected subcutaneously with topical imiquimod. The data are from a study of a mutant IDH1 vaccine in newly diagnosed glioma. Assay used: immunoSEQ multiplex PCR; TCRdb lists only in-frame clones, some missing. The sample holds some 51,000 clones; about 77% are singletons and the top ten take around 4.9%. V dropped 5 bases and J dropped 6 bases, with 11 bases sitting between them. Germline V gene lookup returns CDR1 MNHEY and CDR2 SMNVEV (reference sequence). The CDR3 length is 13 residues.

This sequence joins TRBV27 and TRBJ1-5; no firm D call. The source was PBMCs, collected from a glioma patient whose treatment included an IDH1 peptide vaccine. The clonotype was recovered from a man aged 50-60 years with glioma. The CDR3, as DNA: TGTGCCAGCAGTCCCTACCCCCCTCAGCCCCAGCATTTT. Translating gives CASSPYPPQPQHF.